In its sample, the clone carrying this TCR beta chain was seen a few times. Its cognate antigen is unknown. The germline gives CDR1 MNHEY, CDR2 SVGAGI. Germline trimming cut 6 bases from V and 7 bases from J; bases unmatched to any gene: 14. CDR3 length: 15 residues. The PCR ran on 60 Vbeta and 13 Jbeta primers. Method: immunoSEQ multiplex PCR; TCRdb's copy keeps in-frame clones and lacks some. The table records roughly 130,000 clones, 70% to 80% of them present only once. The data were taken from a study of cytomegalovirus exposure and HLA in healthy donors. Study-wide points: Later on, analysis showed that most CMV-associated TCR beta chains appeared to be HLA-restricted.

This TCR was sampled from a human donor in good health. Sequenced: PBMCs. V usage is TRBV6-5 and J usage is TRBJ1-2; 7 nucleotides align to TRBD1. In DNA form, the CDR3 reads TGTGCCAGCAGGATCCCGGGACAGTTTCTAGGTGGCTACACCTTC. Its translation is CASRIPGQFLGGYTF.